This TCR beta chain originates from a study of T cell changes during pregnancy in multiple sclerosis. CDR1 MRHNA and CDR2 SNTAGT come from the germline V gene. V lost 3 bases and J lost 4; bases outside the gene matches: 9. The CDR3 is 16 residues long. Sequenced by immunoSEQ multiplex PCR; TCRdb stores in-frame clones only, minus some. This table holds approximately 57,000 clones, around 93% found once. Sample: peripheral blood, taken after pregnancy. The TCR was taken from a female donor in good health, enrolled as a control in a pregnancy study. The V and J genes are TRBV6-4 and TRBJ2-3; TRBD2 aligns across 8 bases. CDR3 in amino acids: CASSEGNSGASDTQYF. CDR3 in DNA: TGTGCCAGCAGTGAGGGGAATAGCGGGGCCTCAGATACGCAGTATTTT.